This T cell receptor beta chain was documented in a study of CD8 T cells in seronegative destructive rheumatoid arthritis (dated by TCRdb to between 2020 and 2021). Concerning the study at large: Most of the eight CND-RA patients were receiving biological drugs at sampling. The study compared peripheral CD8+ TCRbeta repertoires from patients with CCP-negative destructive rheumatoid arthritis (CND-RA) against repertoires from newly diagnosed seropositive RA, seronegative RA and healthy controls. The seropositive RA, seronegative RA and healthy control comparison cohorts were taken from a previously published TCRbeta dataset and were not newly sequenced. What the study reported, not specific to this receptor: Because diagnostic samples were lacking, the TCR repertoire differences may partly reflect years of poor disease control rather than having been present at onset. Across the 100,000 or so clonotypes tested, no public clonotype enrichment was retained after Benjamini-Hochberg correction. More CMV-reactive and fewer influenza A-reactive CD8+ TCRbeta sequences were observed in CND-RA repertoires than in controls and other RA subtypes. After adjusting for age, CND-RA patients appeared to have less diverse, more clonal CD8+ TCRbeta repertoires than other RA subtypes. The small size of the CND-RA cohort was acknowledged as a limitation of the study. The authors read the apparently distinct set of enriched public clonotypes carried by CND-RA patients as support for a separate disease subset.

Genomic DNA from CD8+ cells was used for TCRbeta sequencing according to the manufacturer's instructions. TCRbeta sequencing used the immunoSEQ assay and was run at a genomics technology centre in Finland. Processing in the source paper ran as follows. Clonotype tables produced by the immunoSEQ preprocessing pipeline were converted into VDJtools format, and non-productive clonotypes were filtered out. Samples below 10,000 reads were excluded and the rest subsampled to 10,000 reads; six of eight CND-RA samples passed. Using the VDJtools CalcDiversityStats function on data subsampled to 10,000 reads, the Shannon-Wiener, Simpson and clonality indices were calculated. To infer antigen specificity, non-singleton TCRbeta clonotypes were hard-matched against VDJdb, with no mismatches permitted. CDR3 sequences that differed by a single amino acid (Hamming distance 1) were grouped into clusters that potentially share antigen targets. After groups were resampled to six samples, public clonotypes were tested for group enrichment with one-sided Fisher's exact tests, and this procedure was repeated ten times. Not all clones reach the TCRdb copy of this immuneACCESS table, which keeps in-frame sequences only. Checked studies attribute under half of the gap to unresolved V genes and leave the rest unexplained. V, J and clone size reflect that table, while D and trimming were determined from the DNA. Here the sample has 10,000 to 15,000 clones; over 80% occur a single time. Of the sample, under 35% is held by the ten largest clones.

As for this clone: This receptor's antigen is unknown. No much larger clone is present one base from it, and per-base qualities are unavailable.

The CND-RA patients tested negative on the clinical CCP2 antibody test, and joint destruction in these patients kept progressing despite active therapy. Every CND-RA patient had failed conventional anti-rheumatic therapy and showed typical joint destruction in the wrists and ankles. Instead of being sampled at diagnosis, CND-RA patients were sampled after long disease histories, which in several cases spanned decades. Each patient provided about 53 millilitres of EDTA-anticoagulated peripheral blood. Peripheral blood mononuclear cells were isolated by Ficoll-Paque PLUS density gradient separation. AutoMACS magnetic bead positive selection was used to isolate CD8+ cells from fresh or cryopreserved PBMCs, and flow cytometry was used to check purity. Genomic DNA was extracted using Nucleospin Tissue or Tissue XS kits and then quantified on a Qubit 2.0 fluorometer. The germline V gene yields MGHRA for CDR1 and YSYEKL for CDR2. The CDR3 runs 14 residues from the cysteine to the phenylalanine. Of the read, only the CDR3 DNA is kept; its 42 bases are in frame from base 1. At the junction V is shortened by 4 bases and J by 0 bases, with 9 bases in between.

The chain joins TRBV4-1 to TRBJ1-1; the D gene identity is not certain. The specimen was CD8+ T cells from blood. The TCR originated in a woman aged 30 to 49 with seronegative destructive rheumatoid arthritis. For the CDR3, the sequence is CASSPREVNTEAFF. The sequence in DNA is TGCGCCAGCAGCCCACGGGAAGTGAACACTGAAGCTTTCTTT.